Detailed here is one T cell receptor (beta chain). Its antigen is not identified. This sample includes further DNA sequences coding for the same CDR3. The entry originates in a study of shared clonotypes between healthy human individuals. Researchers divided each subset's genomic DNA evenly across several immunoSEQ plates. TCRdb's table, derived via immunoSEQ multiplex PCR, lists solely in-frame clones and lacks some. The table records some 1.5 million clones, roughly 96% of them present only once. CDR3 size: 13 residues. V was clipped by 5 bases and J by 0 bases, with 5 bases between them. Germline values: CDR1 SEHNR, CDR2 FQNEAQ (reference sequence). Overall study results and limits: Among non-shared clonotypes, generation probabilities were lower than among those shared by all four donors.

The donor cohort consisted entirely of Caucasian adults residing in Nashville, Tennessee. The sequence was collected from a man aged 25-45 years in good health. The chain carries TRBV7-9 and TRBJ2-1; D remains unclear. The sequencing sample was made of naive CD4+ T cells sorted from blood. Subset here: CD45RA+ positively selected. The CDR3 is CASSPGSYNEQFF. CDR3 nucleotides: TGTGCCAGCAGCCCTGGCTCCTACAATGAGCAGTTCTTC.